This T cell receptor (beta chain) was profiled in a study of T cell changes during pregnancy in multiple sclerosis. Germline V gene lookup returns CDR1 SGHNT and CDR2 YENEEA. V lost 5 bases and J lost 7, with 21 bases in between. There are 16 residues in the CDR3. TCRdb's table, derived via immunoSEQ multiplex PCR, lists solely in-frame clones and lacks some. The sample shows about 27,000 clones, about nine tenths of them seen only once. The sequence derives from a female donor with multiple sclerosis, enrolled in a pregnancy study. The sample consisted of CD8+ T cells from peripheral blood mononuclear cells, taken in the second trimester of pregnancy. The rearrangement uses TRBV11-3 and TRBJ2-1, with TRBD1 as a possible D gene (6 bases). The CDR3 reads CASSPRITGSRNEQFF. In DNA form, the CDR3 reads TGTGCCAGCAGCCCAAGGATAACAGGGTCGAGAAATGAGCAGTTCTTC.